The entry below describes one T cell receptor (beta chain). These data come from a study of cytotoxic CD8 clonotypes in ibrutinib-treated CLL. Study-level information: Average yields of approximately 260,000 productive templates and approximately 94,000 productive rearrangements characterized the samples.

The V gene's germline CDR1 is SEHNR and CDR2 FQNEAQ (reference sequence). This CDR3 spans 15 amino acids. The V end lost 6 bases, the J end lost 3 bases, and 16 bases lay between the germline ends. Generated by immunoSEQ multiplex PCR, the TCRdb table keeps only in-frame clones and is missing some. The sample contains 250,000 to 350,000 clones, roughly four fifths of which appear only once. The receptor was isolated from a human donor with chronic lymphocytic leukemia. The input for sequencing was PBMCs, taken at disease progression, from a patient treated with ibrutinib. This rearrangement joins TRBV7-9 to TRBJ2-3; TRBD2 might be the D (6 bases). CDR3 DNA sequence: TGTGCCAGCAGAGGGTTCGGCGGGAAAACAGATACGCAGTATTTT. Translated: CASRGFGGKTDTQYF.